Presented here are 16 T cell receptor beta chains from one specimen sequenced in a study of Graves' ophthalmopathy and Graves' hyperthyroidism (dated by TCRdb to the late 2010s). Sequencing instrument: Illumina HiSeq 2000. For repertoire sequencing, the TCR beta CDR3 regions were amplified from RNA transcripts. The first round of RT-PCR was done with HTBI primers and the Qiagen OneStep RT-PCR kit, and was followed by a second round of multiplex PCR, then size selection and purification. TCRdb reprocessing: public reads trimmed at Q25 with fastp, clones called with MiXCR, in-frame beta chains kept. For every CDR3 protein sequence, its rows merge into one entry that carries the most common genes and DNA. Across this sample there are some 360,000 distinct CDR3 sequences, with about 18% seen only once. Of the sample, roughly 2.3% falls within the top ten clones. Material for sequencing was peripheral blood. The receptors come from an adult woman with stable Graves' hyperthyroidism.

The table lists this clonotype with many counts. This chain joins TRBV20-1 and TRBJ2-7, with 7 bases that match TRBD2. This CDR3 comprises 13 residues. After removal of 0 bases from V and 6 bases from J, the junction contained 5 bases not matched to a gene. Germline V gives CDR1 DFQATT, CDR2 SNEGSKA (reference sequence). This CDR3 is CSARDGGDIEQYF. Written as DNA, the CDR3 is TGCAGTGCTAGAGATGGGGGGGATATCGAGCAGTACTTC.

This clonotype has more than one count but fewer than ten. CDR3 DNA: TGTGCCAGCAGCCGGGGACCGGACAGCGATAATTCACCCCTCCACTTT. It specifies CASSRGPDSDNSPLHF. The chain carries TRBV3-1 and TRBJ1-6; tentative D call: TRBD1 (6 bases). Germline lookup yields CDR1 LGHDT and CDR2 YNNKEL (reference sequence). V lost 4 bases to trimming and J lost 5 bases, with 15 bases between them. The CDR3 loop spans 16 amino acids.

This clonotype occurred many times. This chain connects TRBV29-1 to TRBJ2-5; 9 bases align to TRBD2. Germline CDR1 SQVTM, CDR2 ANQGSEA. Trimming removed 5 bases from V and 5 bases from J; junction bases left unmatched: 12. This CDR3 contains 15 residues. Here the CDR3 reads CSVRASGTPRETQYF. In nucleotides, the CDR3 is TGCAGCGTTCGGGCTAGCGGGACGCCCCGGGAGACCCAGTACTTC.

Many counts were recorded for this clonotype. This rearrangement joins TRBV4-2 to TRBJ2-5; TRBD2 aligns across 7 bases. This CDR3 has 16 amino acids. V shed 4 bases, J shed 1 base, and the junction held 9 bases outside the gene matches. Germline CDR1 LGHNA, CDR2 YNFKEQ. In DNA form, the CDR3 reads TGTGCCAGCAGCCGCGGACTAGGACTCCCCCAAGAGACCCAGTACTTC. Translating it yields CASSRGLGLPQETQYF.

This clonotype showed up many times. The rearrangement uses TRBV27 and TRBJ1-1, with D possibly being TRBD1 (5 bases). The CDR3 extends over 15 amino acids. V was clipped by 2 bases and J by 0 bases, with 10 bases between them. Germline CDR1 reads MNHEY; CDR2 reads SMNVEV (reference sequence). CDR3 nucleotide sequence: TGTGCCAGCAGTTTAATGACAGCCCTGAACACTGAAGCTTTCTTT. It encodes CASSLMTALNTEAFF.

Details on this clonotype: The CDR3 does not end in the conserved phenylalanine or tryptophan, so this is likely a read error. The gene calls are TRBV20-1 and TRBJ2-7, with 10 bases identical to TRBD1. Germline-derived CDR1 and CDR2 are DFQATT and SNEGSKA (reference sequence). V gave up 6 bases and J gave up 4 bases; unmatched junction bases: 6. CDR3 length equals 13 residues. Here the CDR3 reads CSATGQGTYEQYL. DNA for the CDR3: TGCAGTGCCACGGGACAGGGGACATACGAGCAGTACTTG.

This clonotype was detected ten times or more. The chain combines TRBV28 with TRBJ2-7, with D possibly matching TRBD2 (6 bases). Germline V gene lookup returns CDR1 MDHEN and CDR2 SYDVKM. Trimming shortened V by 6 bases and J by 2 bases, and 14 bases separated the two germline ends. The CDR3 length is 14 residues. The CDR3 sequence is CASRLRDWTYEQYF. The CDR3 coding sequence is TGTGCCAGCAGGCTCCGGGACTGGACCTACGAGCAGTACTTC.

In this sample, this clonotype turned up many times. J is TRBJ2-7 and V is TRBV6-1; D call uncertain. CDR1 MNHNS and CDR2 SASEGT come from the germline V gene. There are 13 residues in the CDR3. V shed 3 bases and J shed 6 bases, with 12 bases lying between them. The CDR3 here is CASSDQEAFEQYF. In DNA form, the CDR3 reads TGTGCCAGCAGTGATCAGGAAGCCTTCGAGCAGTACTTC.

This clonotype has a count of ten or more. The chain uses TRBV4-3 and TRBJ2-6; no firm D call. Germline V lookup: CDR1 LGHNA, CDR2 YSLEER. This CDR3 region has 16 residues. Trimming left V 0 bases short and J 0 bases short, with 6 bases between. CDR3 nucleotides: TGCGCCAGCAGCCAAGATTCGCTCTCTGGGGCCAACGTCCTGACTTTC. Residues: CASSQDSLSGANVLTF.

This clonotype was counted a few times. An end of the junction does not agree with germline; a read error may underlie this. The chain couples TRBV28 to TRBJ1-1; 9 nucleotides line up with TRBD1. This CDR3 comprises 19 residues. Germline-derived CDR1 and CDR2 are MDHEN and SYDVKM. CDR3 loop: CASSLFFTGTGKRGTEACF. In DNA form, the CDR3 reads TGTGCCAGCAGTTTATTTTTTACCGGGACAGGGAAACGGGGGACTGAAGCTTGCTTT.

This clonotype was found many times. V gene TRBV6-5 combines with J gene TRBJ1-2; no firm D call. The CDR3 is made up of 13 amino acids. Germline V lookup: CDR1 MNHEY, CDR2 SVGAGI. Trimming removed 5 bases from V and 2 bases from J, with 9 bases in between. Here the CDR3 DNA reads TGTGCCAGCAGTATCGACAAAAACTATGGCTACACCTTC. This sequence encodes CASSIDKNYGYTF.

The gene calls are TRBV28 and TRBJ2-7, with TRBD2 identical over 8 bases. The ends lost 7 bases at V and 1 base at J; junction bases unmatched: 3. Germline values: CDR1 MDHEN, CDR2 SYDVKM. The CDR3 has 13 residues. The CDR3 spells CASTGGPSYEQYF. The CDR3 region has the DNA TGTGCCAGCACGGGAGGGCCTTCCTACGAGCAGTACTTC.

The chain links TRBV12-5 to TRBJ2-7; D is perhaps TRBD2 (6 bases). The germline V gene has CDR1 LGHNT and CDR2 FRNRAP. The CDR3 contains 16 residues. Between the trimmed V and J ends, which lost 0 bases and 3 bases, there was a span of 15 bases. The DNA of the CDR3 is TGTGCTAGTGGTTTGGTCATATCGGGAGAGGACTACGAGCAGTACTTC. It specifies CASGLVISGEDYEQYF.

The sample holds many counts of this clonotype. This chain uses TRBV5-6 with TRBJ2-5, with D tentatively TRBD2 (6 bases). The ends were cut back, 1 base at V and 5 bases at J, with 12 bases in the middle. There are 14 residues in the CDR3. Germline loops: CDR1 SGHDT, CDR2 YYEEEE. As DNA, the CDR3 is TGTGCCAGCAGCTTGTCCGGGGGACCGGAGACCCAGTACTTC. Translating it yields CASSLSGGPETQYF.

The chain joins TRBV6-5 to TRBJ1-6; D remains unclear. Germline V gene data show CDR1 as MNHEY and CDR2 as SVGAGI. The CDR3 sequence is 13 residues long. With 6 bases removed from V and 9 bases from J, the gap between germline ends came to 12 bases. CDR3 residues: CASRRVVGSPLHF. The CDR3 DNA sequence: TGTGCCAGCAGAAGGGTAGTTGGTTCACCCCTCCACTTT.

V usage is TRBV20-1 and J usage is TRBJ2-6; TRBD2 matches at 8 bases. With 6 bases clipped from V and 0 bases from J, the junction kept 7 bases outside the gene matches. The CDR3 length is 16 residues. Germline CDR1 and CDR2: DFQATT and SNEGSKA (reference sequence). The CDR3 protein is CSASTSATSGANVLTF. The CDR3 coding sequence is TGCAGTGCCTCGACTAGCGCAACCTCTGGGGCCAACGTCCTGACTTTC.